This T cell receptor beta chain was profiled in a study of OX40 agonist ivuxolimab in advanced cancers. In the study overall: In this trial design, patients received ivuxolimab intravenously at 0.01 to 10 mg/kg every 2 weeks.

This clone has a single count. Its matching antigen is unknown. Only in-frame clones appear in the TCRdb table, and some are missing; sequencing was by immunoSEQ multiplex PCR. The sample records 35,000 or so clones, about 78% being singletons. Points from the study as a whole: CD4+ and CD8+ blood T cells expanded clonally by week 6 at 0.1 to 3.0 mg/kg.

V was trimmed by 7 bases and J by 4 bases, leaving 5 bases between them. In germline, CDR1 is MNHNS, CDR2 SASEGT. The length of the CDR3 is 10 residues. V and J are TRBV6-1 and TRBJ2-7, with D perhaps matching TRBD1 (5 bases). This TCR was recovered from an adult with an advanced solid tumor such as melanoma, head and neck, liver or kidney cancer. Sequenced material: CD4+ or CD8+ T cells sorted from blood, taken in a trial of the OX40 agonist ivuxolimab. This CDR3 is CASKGYEQYF. In DNA form, the CDR3 reads TGTGCCAGCAAGGGGTACGAGCAGTACTTC.